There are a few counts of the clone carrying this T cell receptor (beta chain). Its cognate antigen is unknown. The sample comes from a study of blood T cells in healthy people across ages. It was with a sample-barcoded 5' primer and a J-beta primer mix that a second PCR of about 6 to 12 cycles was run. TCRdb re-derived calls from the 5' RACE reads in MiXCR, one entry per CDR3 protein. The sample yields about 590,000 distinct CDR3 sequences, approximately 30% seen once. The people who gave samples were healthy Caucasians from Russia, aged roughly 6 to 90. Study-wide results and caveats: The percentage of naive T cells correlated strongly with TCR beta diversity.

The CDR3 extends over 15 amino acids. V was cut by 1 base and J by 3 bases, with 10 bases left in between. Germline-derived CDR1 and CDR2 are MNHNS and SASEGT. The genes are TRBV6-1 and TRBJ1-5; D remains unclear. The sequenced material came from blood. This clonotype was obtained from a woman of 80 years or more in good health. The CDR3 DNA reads TGTGCCAGCAGTGAAGGGCAGGACGCCAATCAGCCCCAGCATTTT. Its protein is CASSEGQDANQPQHF.